This T cell receptor (beta chain) was recorded in a study of T cell repertoires in cytomegalovirus infection. About the research overall: From public TCR beta signatures came an indication of both CMV infection and matching HLA type. Overall study findings and caveats: CMV-specific HLA-C-restricted TCR beta clonotypes dominated the ex vivo response.

MiXCR, applied by TCRdb to the reads, yields one record per CDR3 protein. The data show about 890,000 distinct CDR3 sequences, approximately 30% seen once. CDR3 length: 13 residues. V was pared by 1 base and J by 1 base, with 4 bases between. Germline lookup yields CDR1 LNHNV and CDR2 YYDKDF (reference sequence). On this clonotype itself: Antigen: not known.

This clonotype was sampled from a human donor in good health (CMV status not recorded). Some clones in this sample may be carry-over from other donors' samples. Sequenced material: cultured CD8+ T cells from PBMCs, taken from culture after CMV antigen stimulation. The chain recombines TRBV15 with TRBJ1-1; unclear D gene. CDR3: CATSRVPNTEAFF. CDR3 DNA sequence: TGTGCCACCAGCAGAGTTCCGAACACTGAAGCTTTCTTT.